One and the same sample provided the 17 T cell receptor beta chains below, sequenced in a study of blood T cells in healthy people across ages (dated by TCRdb to the mid-2010s). Library prep was done by 5' RACE. The sample was run on an Illumina HiSeq 2500. A second PCR of roughly 7 to 11 cycles was performed with a sample-barcoded 5' primer and a J-beta primer mix. TCRdb trimmed public reads at Q25 via fastp, called clones via MiXCR and kept in-frame beta chains. Rows merge per CDR3 protein into single entries with the most common DNA and genes. For this sample there are over 700,000 distinct CDR3 sequences; 50% to 65% appear just once. The ten largest clones represent approximately 40% of the sample. The sequenced sample was blood. The receptors originated from a man at least 80 years old in good health.

The chain carries TRBV5-1 and TRBJ2-4, with 7 positions matching TRBD1. Germline V CDR1 and CDR2: SGHRS, YFSETQ. This CDR3 spans 16 amino acids. V shed 0 bases, J shed 0 bases, and the junction held 3 bases outside the gene matches. This CDR3 reads CASSLEAGGAKNIQYF. CDR3 DNA sequence: TGCGCCAGCAGCTTGGAGGCAGGGGGAGCCAAAAACATTCAGTACTTC.

This clonotype was seen a handful of times. The gene calls are TRBV3-1 and TRBJ2-7, with unresolved D. From germline, CDR1 is LGHDT and CDR2 YNNKEL (reference sequence). V was cut by 2 bases and J by 4 bases, with 12 bases left in between. The CDR3 is 14 amino acids. The CDR3 loop reads CASSQYVLGYEQYF. The CDR3 coding sequence is TGTGCCAGCAGCCAATATGTCCTAGGATACGAGCAGTACTTC.

With respect to this clonotype: At one of its ends the junction is not consistent with the germline gene, which may arise from a read error. The chain recombines TRBV5-6 with TRBJ2-4, with D unresolved. CDR3 size: 14 residues. CDR1 is SGHDT and CDR2 is YYEEEE in the germline V gene. The DNA for the CDR3 is TGTACCAGCAGCCCCCTTTTAAGTGAGAACATTCAGTACTTC. It encodes CTSSPLLSENIQYF.

V usage is TRBV20-1 and J usage is TRBJ2-5; D uncertain. CDR3 length: 14 amino acids. Germline V CDR1 and CDR2: DFQATT, SNEGSKA (reference sequence). V was clipped by 4 bases and J by 2 bases, with 14 bases between them. The CDR3 DNA sequence: TGCAGTGCTAACCGAATACAGAGTCAAGAGACCCAGTACTTC. This sequence encodes CSANRIQSQETQYF.

The gene calls are TRBV5-5 and TRBJ1-5; D remains ambiguous. V lost 3 bases to trimming and J lost 1 base, with 8 bases between them. Per germline, CDR1 SGHKS and CDR2 YYEKEE (reference sequence). The CDR3 spans 14 residues. CDR3 bases: TGTGCCAGCAGCTGGGGTAGGAGCAATCAGCCCCAGCATTTT. Translation: CASSWGRSNQPQHF.

DNA of the CDR3: TGTGCCAGCAGCTTTCACAAAATCAGCTCCTACGAGCAGTACTTC. Protein product: CASSFHKISSYEQYF. The chain recombines TRBV7-2 with TRBJ2-7; D is unclear. Trimming cost V 3 bases and J 0 bases, with 12 bases left between them. The CDR3 runs 15 residues. CDR1 and CDR2 (germline): SGHTA, FQGNSA.

V and J are TRBV27 and TRBJ1-2, with TRBD1 identical over 7 bases. V lost 5 bases and J lost 5; bases outside the gene matches: 8. Germline V lookup: CDR1 MNHEY, CDR2 SMNVEV (reference sequence). The CDR3 has 14 amino acids. The CDR3 here is CASSDGTAFYGYTF. The CDR3 nucleotides read TGTGCCAGCAGTGACGGGACAGCGTTTTATGGCTACACCTTC.

J is TRBJ2-1 and V is TRBV20-1, with a weak D call TRBD2 (6 bases). The germline V gene encodes CDR1 DFQATT and CDR2 SNEGSKA (reference sequence). With 4 bases removed from V and 6 bases from J, the gap between germline ends came to 19 bases. This CDR3 spans 15 amino acids. The DNA for the CDR3 is TGCAGTGCTACCGCCGGGAGTTTTATTGTCAATGAGCAGTTCTTC. This encodes CSATAGSFIVNEQFF.

The chain has TRBV24-1 and TRBJ2-2, with 7 bases aligning to TRBD1. This CDR3 region has 15 residues. The J segment lost 0 bases and the V segment lost 3 bases, leaving 0 bases of the junction unmatched. Per germline, CDR1 KGHDR and CDR2 SFDVKD. CDR3 nucleotide sequence: TGTGCCACCAGTGATACAGGGGCGAACACCGGGGAGCTGTTTTTT. Translating gives CATSDTGANTGELFF.

Concerning this clonotype: The CDR3 end shows no conserved phenylalanine or tryptophan, and so a read error is likely. No DNA is shown, since the ends of the CDR3 on it are uncertain; the CDR3 is the one TCRdb lists. The V call is TRBV21-1, the J call TRBJ2-1; no check of the table's D call, TRBD1, against the DNA was made. TRBV21-1 is classified as a pseudogene. The CDR3 is 16 amino acids long, termini counted. The CDR3 loop reads CASSKVDKAPTRSGSS.

The count of this clonotype is one. The J gene is TRBJ2-5, the V gene TRBV7-9, with 8 nucleotides matching TRBD2. Trimming took 1 base from V and 5 from J; bases not matched to a gene: 9. The CDR3 is made up of 16 amino acids. Germline CDR1 is SEHNR and CDR2 is FQNEAQ (reference sequence). The CDR3 loop reads CASSLDGTRKFETQYF. CDR3 bases: TGTGCCAGCAGCTTAGACGGGACTAGGAAGTTTGAGACCCAGTACTTC.

V is TRBV29-1 and J is TRBJ1-1, with 7 bases fitting TRBD1. This CDR3 comprises 15 residues. With V trimmed by 7 bases and J by 1 base, 12 bases remained unmatched. Germline CDR1 SQVTM, CDR2 ANQGSEA. CDR3 sequence: CSATTGTVSNTEAFF. The DNA of the CDR3 is TGCAGCGCCACGACAGGGACCGTCTCGAACACTGAAGCTTTCTTT.

The V gene is TRBV7-2, the J gene TRBJ1-2; TRBD1 aligns across 7 bases. Losses at the gene ends were 1 base for V and 5 bases for J; bases not matched to a gene: 7. This CDR3 region has 15 residues. The germline V gene has CDR1 SGHTA and CDR2 FQGNSA. CDR3 DNA: TGTGCCAGCAGCTTAGGGGACAGAATATTATATGGCTACACCTTC. Translation gives CASSLGDRILYGYTF.

The rearrangement uses TRBV3-1 and TRBJ2-1; maybe TRBD1 (6 bases). Germline loops: CDR1 LGHDT, CDR2 YNNKEL (reference sequence). V lost 4 bases and J lost 6, with 10 bases in between. The CDR3 consists of 13 residues. Written as DNA, the CDR3 is TGTGCCAGCAGCCGGGGACACCTCAATGAGCAGTTCTTC. It encodes CASSRGHLNEQFF.

This chain connects TRBV27 to TRBJ1-5; 9 bases agree with TRBD1. Germline lookup yields CDR1 MNHEY and CDR2 SMNVEV (reference sequence). The V segment lost 5 bases and the J segment 2 bases; nucleotides outside the gene matches: 4. The CDR3 spans 15 residues. CDR3 loop: CASSIQGAGNQPQHF. The CDR3 DNA is TGTGCCAGCAGTATACAGGGGGCCGGCAATCAGCCCCAGCATTTT.

The chain uses TRBV24-1 and TRBJ2-1; 7 positions match TRBD2. Germline CDR1 reads KGHDR; CDR2 reads SFDVKD. J gave up 4 bases and V 5 bases, and 7 bases lay outside the gene matches. The CDR3 runs 15 residues. CDR3 region: CATSGPSGPYNEQFF. The CDR3, as DNA: TGTGCCACCAGTGGCCCTAGCGGCCCTTACAATGAGCAGTTCTTC.

In regard to this clonotype: The junction departs from germline at one end; a sequencing error may be responsible. The rearrangement uses TRBV2 and TRBJ2-7; D call uncertain. Germline V CDR1 and CDR2: SNHLY, FYNNEI. The CDR3 has 14 residues. The CDR3 region is CASKKAVSSYGQYF. In nucleotides, the CDR3 is TGTGCCAGCAAGAAGGCTGTCAGTTCCTACGGGCAGTACTTC.